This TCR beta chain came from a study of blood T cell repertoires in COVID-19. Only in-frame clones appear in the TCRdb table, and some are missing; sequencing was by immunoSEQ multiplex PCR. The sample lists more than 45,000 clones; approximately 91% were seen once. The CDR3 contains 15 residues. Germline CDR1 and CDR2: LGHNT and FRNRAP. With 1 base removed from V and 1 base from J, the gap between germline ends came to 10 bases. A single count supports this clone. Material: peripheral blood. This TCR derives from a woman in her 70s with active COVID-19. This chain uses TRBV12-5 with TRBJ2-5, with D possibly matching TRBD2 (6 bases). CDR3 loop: CASGLGGTGQETQYF. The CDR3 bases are TGTGCTAGTGGTTTGGGCGGGACGGGCCAAGAGACCCAGTACTTC.